The rows below give T cell receptor beta chains drawn from one sample of a study of T cell responses to AZD1222 COVID-19 vaccine. The repertoire was sequenced with immunoSEQ multiplex PCR; TCRdb's copy has only in-frame clones and lacks some. The table includes about 180,000 clones, around 90% detected once. The material sequenced was peripheral blood, taken 28 days after the second AZD1222 dose. The receptors were sampled from an adult who received the AZD1222 COVID-19 vaccine. Both conserved end residues are part of each CDR3. Fields, in order: clone size, J gene, D gene, V gene, CDR3 DNA, CDR3 protein. The D gene is left open where the match is weak. Clone size is shown for a subset of rows, as once, few, many or a class of expanded clone.

>.|TRBJ1-2|.|TRBV5-4
TGTGCCAGCAGCTCGCAACAGGACTATGGCTACACCTTC
CASSSQQDYGYTF
>.|TRBJ2-2|.|TRBV12-3/TRBV12-4
TGTGCCAGCAATCGATTAGGCCCCGGGGAGCTGTTTTTT
CASNRLGPGELFF
>once|TRBJ1-3|TRBD1|TRBV30
TGTGCCTGGACACAGGGGAGCTCTGGAAACACCATATATTTT
CAWTQGSSGNTIYF
>.|TRBJ2-2|.|TRBV18
TGTGCCAGCTCCCATGGGACCACGGACACCGGGGAGCTGTTTTTT
CASSHGTTDTGELFF
>.|TRBJ1-5|TRBD1|TRBV6-2/TRBV6-3
TGTGCCAGCAGTTACCACAGGGGACTAAGGGTCCCAAATCAGCCCCAGCATTTT
CASSYHRGLRVPNQPQHF
>.|TRBJ1-1|.|TRBV12-5
TGTGCTAGTGGTTCGGGGATGAACACTGAAGCTTTCTTT
CASGSGMNTEAFF
>.|TRBJ1-4|.|TRBV11-2
TGTGCCAGCAGCCTGTTGCAGAGCGGTAATGAAAAACTGTTTTTT
CASSLLQSGNEKLFF
>.|TRBJ1-1|TRBD1|TRBV2
TGTGCCAGCAGTGAAGCGGGACAGGGGGGGTACACTGAAGCTTTCTTT
CASSEAGQGGYTEAFF
>.|TRBJ2-1|TRBD2|TRBV18
TGTGCCAGCTCACCAGTCCGCTCACTAGCGGGGGCCTACAATGAGCAGTTCTTC
CASSPVRSLAGAYNEQFF
>.|TRBJ2-7|.|TRBV4-1
TGCGCCAGCAGCCACGCGGGAACCCCCTACGAGCAGTACTTC
CASSHAGTPYEQYF
>.|TRBJ2-1|.|TRBV7-9
TGTGCCAGCAGCTTTGGGGACGGCTCCTACAATGAGCAGTTCTTC
CASSFGDGSYNEQFF
>once|TRBJ2-7|TRBD2|TRBV27
TGTGCCAGCAGTTCGATTAGCGGGATAGTATCCTACGAGCAGTACTTC
CASSSISGIVSYEQYF
>once|TRBJ2-1|TRBD1|TRBV12-5
TGTGCTAGTGGTTTGATTCCGGGGACAGGGTTATACAATGAGCAGTTCTTC
CASGLIPGTGLYNEQFF
>.|TRBJ1-2|.|TRBV18
TGTGCCAGCTCACCACCGATCGCAGAGAACTATGGCTACACCTTC
CASSPPIAENYGYTF
>once|TRBJ1-2|.|TRBV28
TGTGTCACGACCCCGCGGGCCTATGGCTACACCTTC
CVTTPRAYGYTF
>.|TRBJ2-1|.|TRBV4-2
TGTGCCAGCAGCCAAGAAGTGGGGGCATCCAACAATGAGCAGTTCTTC
CASSQEVGASNNEQFF
>.|TRBJ1-5|.|TRBV6-5
TGTGCCAGCAGCTCCTCCGGGGATCAGCCCCAGCATTTT
CASSSSGDQPQHF
>.|TRBJ2-7|.|TRBV7-2
TGTGCCAGCAGCTTAGGAGTCGGGGTGGGGGCGGCCTTCTACGAGCAGTACTTC
CASSLGVGVGAAFYEQYF
>.|TRBJ2-5|TRBD2|TRBV3-1/TRBV3-2
TGTGCCAGCAGCCAACGGCTAGCGGGAGTCGAGACCCAGTACTTC
CASSQRLAGVETQYF
>.|TRBJ1-2|.|TRBV6-2/TRBV6-3
TGTGCCAGCAGTTTTACAATCTATGGCTACACCTTC
CASSFTIYGYTF
>.|TRBJ1-1|.|TRBV19
TGTGCCAGTAGTCCCCTGGGAGCCATGAACACTGAAGCTTTCTTT
CASSPLGAMNTEAFF